This T cell receptor (beta chain) is drawn from a study of T cell changes during pregnancy in multiple sclerosis. Germline CDR1 MNHEY, CDR2 SMNVEV (reference sequence). The CDR3 has 14 residues. Trimming cost V 1 base and J 3 bases, with 8 bases left between them. Data came from immunoSEQ multiplex PCR; TCRdb stores just in-frame clones and leaves some out. This repertoire shows about 13,000 clones, about 90% found once; its top ten account for about 12%. A note on this clone: Other DNA sequences in the sample encode the same CDR3.

This receptor was taken from a female donor in good health, enrolled as a control in a pregnancy study. The material was CD8+ T cells from peripheral blood mononuclear cells, obtained after pregnancy. The chain employs TRBV27 and TRBJ2-3, with a tentative D call TRBD2 (5 bases). The CDR3 here is CASSLYRDTDTQYF. CDR3 nucleotide sequence: TGTGCCAGCAGTTTATATCGGGATACAGATACGCAGTATTTT.